This T cell receptor beta chain appears in the sequencing data of a study of blood T cell repertoires in COVID-19. Original handling: How many nucleated cells were present was estimated from reference gene primer amplification. Generated by immunoSEQ multiplex PCR, the TCRdb table keeps only in-frame clones and is missing some. V, J and clone size derive from that table, while D and trimming were established from the DNA sequence. In the table there are fewer than 700,000 clones, 85% to 90% of which are singletons. This clone was found a few times. Sequencing was carried out using peripheral blood. The sequence was obtained from a woman between 45 and 60 years old with COVID-19, enrolled during active disease.

CDR3: CASSQDLANTEAFF. CDR3 bases: TGTGCCAGCAGCCAAGATCTGGCGAACACTGAAGCTTTCTTT. This chain uses TRBV3-1 (or the pseudogene TRBV3-2) with TRBJ1-1; no clear D. CDR1 and CDR2 (germline): LGHDT, YNNKEL (reference sequence). Trimming cost V 0 bases and J 1 base, with 6 bases left between them. The CDR3 length is 14 residues.